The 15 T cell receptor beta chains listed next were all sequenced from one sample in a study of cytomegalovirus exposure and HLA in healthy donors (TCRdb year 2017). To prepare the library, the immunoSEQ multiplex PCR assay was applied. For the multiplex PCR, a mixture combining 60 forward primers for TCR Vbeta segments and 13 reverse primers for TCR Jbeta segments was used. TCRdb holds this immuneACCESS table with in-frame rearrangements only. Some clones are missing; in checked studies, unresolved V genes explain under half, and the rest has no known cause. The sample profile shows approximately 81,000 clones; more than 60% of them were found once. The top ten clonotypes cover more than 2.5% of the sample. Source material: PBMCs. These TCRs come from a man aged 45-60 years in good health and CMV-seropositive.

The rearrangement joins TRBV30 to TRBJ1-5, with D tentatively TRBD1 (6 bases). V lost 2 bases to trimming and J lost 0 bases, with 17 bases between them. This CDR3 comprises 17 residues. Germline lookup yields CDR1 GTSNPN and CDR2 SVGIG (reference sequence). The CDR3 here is CAWSRRGLYGSNQPQHF. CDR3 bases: TGTGCCTGGAGTCGCAGGGGCCTCTACGGTAGCAATCAGCCCCAGCATTTT.

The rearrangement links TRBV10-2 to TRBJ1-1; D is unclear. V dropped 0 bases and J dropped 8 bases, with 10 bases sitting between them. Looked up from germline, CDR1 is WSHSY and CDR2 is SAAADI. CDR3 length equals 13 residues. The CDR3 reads CASSESTRWEAFF. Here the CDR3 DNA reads TGCGCCAGCAGTGAGTCGACTCGCTGGGAAGCTTTCTTT.

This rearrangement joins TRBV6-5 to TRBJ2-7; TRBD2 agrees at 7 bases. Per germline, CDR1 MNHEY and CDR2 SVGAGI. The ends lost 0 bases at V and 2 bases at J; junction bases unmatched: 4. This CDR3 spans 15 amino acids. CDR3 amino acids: CASSYSRAGPYEQYF. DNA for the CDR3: TGTGCCAGCAGTTACTCTAGAGCGGGGCCCTACGAGCAGTACTTC.

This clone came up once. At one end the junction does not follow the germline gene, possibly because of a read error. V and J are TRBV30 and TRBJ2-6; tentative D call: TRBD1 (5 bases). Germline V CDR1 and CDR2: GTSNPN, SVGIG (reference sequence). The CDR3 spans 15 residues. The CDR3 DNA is TGTGCCTGGATCAGGAGCCACTCTGGGGCCAACGGCCTGACTTTC. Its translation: CAWIRSHSGANGLTF.

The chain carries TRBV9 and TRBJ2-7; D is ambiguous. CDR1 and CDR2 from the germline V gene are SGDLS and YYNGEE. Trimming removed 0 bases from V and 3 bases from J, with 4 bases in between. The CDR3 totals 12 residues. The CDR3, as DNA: TGTGCCAGCAGCGTAGACAGCTACGAGCAGTACTTC. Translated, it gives CASSVDSYEQYF.

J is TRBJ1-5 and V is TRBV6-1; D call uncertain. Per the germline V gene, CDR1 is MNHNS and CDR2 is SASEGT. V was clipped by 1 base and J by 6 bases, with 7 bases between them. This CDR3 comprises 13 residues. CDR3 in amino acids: CASSEGALQPQHF. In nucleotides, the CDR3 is TGTGCCAGCAGTGAAGGGGCACTTCAGCCCCAGCATTTT.

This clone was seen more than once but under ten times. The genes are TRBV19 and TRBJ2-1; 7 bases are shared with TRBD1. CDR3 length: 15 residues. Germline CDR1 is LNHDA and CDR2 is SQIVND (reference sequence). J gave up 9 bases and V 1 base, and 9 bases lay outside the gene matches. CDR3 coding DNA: TGTGCCAGTAGTATAGTGAGGGACAGTAGTATTGAGCAGTTCTTC. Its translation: CASSIVRDSSIEQFF.

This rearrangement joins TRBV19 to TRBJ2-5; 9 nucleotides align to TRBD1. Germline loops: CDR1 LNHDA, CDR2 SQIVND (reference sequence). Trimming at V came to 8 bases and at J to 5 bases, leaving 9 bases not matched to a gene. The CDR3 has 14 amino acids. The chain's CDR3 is CASGGTGSMETQYF. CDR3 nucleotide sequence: TGTGCCAGTGGGGGGACAGGGTCGATGGAGACCCAGTACTTC.

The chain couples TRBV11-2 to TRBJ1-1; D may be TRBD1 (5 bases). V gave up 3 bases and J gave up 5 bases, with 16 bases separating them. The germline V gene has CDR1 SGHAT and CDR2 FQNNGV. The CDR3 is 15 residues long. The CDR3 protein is CASSLAGQDFTEAFF. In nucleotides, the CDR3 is TGTGCCAGCAGCTTGGCAGGGCAGGATTTTACTGAAGCTTTCTTT.

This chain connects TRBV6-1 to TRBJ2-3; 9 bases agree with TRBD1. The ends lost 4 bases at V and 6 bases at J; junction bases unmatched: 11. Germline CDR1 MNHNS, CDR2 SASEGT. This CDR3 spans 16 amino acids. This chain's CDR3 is CASSVTGTGSEDTQYF. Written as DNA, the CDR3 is TGTGCCAGCAGTGTGACCGGGACAGGGAGTGAGGATACGCAGTATTTT.

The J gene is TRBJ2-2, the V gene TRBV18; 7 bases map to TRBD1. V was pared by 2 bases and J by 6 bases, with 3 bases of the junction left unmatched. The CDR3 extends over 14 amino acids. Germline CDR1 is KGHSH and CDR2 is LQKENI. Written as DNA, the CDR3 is TGTGCCAGCTCACCAGAGGGGGCTCCCGGGGAGCTGTTTTTT. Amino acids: CASSPEGAPGELFF.

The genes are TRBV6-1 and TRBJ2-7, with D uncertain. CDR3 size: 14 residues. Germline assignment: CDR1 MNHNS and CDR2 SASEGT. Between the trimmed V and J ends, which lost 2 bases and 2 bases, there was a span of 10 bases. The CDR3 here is CASSEFGQPYEQYF. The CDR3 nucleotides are TGTGCCAGCAGTGAATTTGGGCAGCCCTACGAGCAGTACTTC.

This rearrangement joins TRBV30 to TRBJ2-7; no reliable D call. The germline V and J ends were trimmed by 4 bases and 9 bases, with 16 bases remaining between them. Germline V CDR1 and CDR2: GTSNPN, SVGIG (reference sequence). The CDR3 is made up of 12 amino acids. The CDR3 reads CAWTTTGIGQYF. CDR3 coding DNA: TGTGCCTGGACTACGACGGGTATTGGGCAGTACTTC.

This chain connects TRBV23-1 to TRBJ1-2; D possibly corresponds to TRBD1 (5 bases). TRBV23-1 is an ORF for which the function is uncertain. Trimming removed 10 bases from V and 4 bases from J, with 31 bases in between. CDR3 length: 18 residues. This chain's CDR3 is CANPFRDGGDPEGYGYTF. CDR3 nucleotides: TGCGCCAACCCTTTCCGGGACGGTGGAGACCCGGAGGGCTATGGCTACACCTTC.

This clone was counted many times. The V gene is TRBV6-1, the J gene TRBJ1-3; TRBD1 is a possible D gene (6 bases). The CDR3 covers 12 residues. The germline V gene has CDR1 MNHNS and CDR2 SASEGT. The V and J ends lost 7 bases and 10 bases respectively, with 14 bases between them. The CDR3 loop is CASTTGFRTIYF. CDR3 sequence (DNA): TGTGCCAGCACTACAGGGTTTAGGACCATATATTTT.